This T cell receptor (beta chain) was obtained from a study of cytomegalovirus exposure and HLA in healthy donors. Trimming removed 4 bases from V and 6 bases from J; junction bases left unmatched: 8. The CDR3 runs 15 residues. Germline CDR1 reads SGDLS; CDR2 reads YYNGEE. Primers for the PCR totalled 60 Vbeta and 13 Jbeta. Data came from immunoSEQ multiplex PCR; TCRdb stores just in-frame clones and leaves some out. The sample has 100,000 to 150,000 clones, 81% seen once; the top ten hold 1.8%. Remarks on this clone: Its antigen remains unidentified.

Overall study results and limits: When a later analysis was performed, an Asian-associated ancestry cluster reportedly had fewer N-insertions than the roughly 640-donor mean.

Material for sequencing was PBMCs. The TCR originated in a young man in good health and CMV-seronegative. The rearrangement joins TRBV9 to TRBJ1-4, with 8 bases fitting TRBD1. This chain's CDR3 is CASSPDNRGDEKLFF. CDR3 coding DNA: TGTGCCAGCAGCCCCGACAACAGGGGGGATGAAAAACTGTTTTTT.